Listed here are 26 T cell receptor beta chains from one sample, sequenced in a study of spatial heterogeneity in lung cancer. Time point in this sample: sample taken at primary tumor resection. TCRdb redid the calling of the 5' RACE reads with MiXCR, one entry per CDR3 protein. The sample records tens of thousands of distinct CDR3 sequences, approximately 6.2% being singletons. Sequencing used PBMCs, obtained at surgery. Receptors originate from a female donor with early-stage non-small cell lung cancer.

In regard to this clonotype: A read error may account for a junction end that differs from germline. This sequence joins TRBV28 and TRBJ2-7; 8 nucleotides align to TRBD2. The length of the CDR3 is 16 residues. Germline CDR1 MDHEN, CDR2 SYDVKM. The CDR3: CASSLGGGRFSYAQYF. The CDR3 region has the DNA TGTGCCAGCAGTTTAGGCGGGGGGCGCTTTTCCTACGCGCAGTACTTC.

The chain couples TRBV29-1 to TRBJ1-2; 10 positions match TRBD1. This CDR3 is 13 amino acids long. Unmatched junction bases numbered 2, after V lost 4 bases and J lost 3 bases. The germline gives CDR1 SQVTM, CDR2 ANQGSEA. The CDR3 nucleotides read TGCAGCGTTGGCGGACAGGGGGACTATGGCTACACCTTC. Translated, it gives CSVGGQGDYGYTF.

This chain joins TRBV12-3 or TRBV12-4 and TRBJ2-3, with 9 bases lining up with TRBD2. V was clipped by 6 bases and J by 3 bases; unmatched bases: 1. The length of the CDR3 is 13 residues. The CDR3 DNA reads TGTGCCAGCAGGCTAGCGGGGACAGATACGCAGTATTTT. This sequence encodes CASRLAGTDTQYF.

The CDR3: CASIRQGSEKLFF. Written as DNA, the CDR3 is TGTGCCAGTATCCGGCAAGGGAGTGAAAAACTGTTTTTT. The rearrangement uses TRBV19 and TRBJ1-4; D is unresolved. V was cut by 7 bases and J by 7 bases, with 13 bases left in between. The CDR3 sequence is 13 residues long. Germline V gene sequence: CDR1 LNHDA, CDR2 SQIVND (reference sequence).

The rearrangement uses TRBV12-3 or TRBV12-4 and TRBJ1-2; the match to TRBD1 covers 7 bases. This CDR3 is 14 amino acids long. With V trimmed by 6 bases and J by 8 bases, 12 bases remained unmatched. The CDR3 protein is CASRHRDRSEGYTF. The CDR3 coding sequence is TGTGCCAGCAGGCACCGGGACAGATCTGAAGGCTACACCTTC.

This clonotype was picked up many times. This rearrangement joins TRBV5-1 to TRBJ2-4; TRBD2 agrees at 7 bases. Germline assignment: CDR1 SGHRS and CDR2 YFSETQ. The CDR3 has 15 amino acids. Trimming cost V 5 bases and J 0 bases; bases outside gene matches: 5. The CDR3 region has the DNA TGCGCCAGCAGTGTCAGCGGGGTAGCCAAAAACATTCAGTACTTC. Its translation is CASSVSGVAKNIQYF.

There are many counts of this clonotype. The CDR3 is CASPASGGARNEQFF. CDR3 nucleotide sequence: TGTGCCAGCCCGGCTAGCGGGGGGGCGAGGAATGAGCAGTTCTTC. This sequence joins TRBV28 and TRBJ2-1; TRBD2 agrees at 12 bases. The CDR3 is 15 residues long. V lost 8 bases, J lost 7 bases, and 9 bases stayed unmatched. Germline V gene data show CDR1 as MDHEN and CDR2 as SYDVKM.

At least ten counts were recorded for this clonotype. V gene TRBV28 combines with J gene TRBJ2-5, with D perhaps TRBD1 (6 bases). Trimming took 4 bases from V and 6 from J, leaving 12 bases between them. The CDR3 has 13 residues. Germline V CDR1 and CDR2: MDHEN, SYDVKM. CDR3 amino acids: CASSSGVWKTQYF. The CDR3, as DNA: TGTGCCAGCAGTTCAGGGGTTTGGAAGACCCAGTACTTC. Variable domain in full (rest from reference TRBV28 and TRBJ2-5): DVKVTQSSRYLVKRTGEKVFLECVQDMDHENMFWYRQDPGLGLRLIYFSYDVKMKEKGDIPEGYSVSREKKERFSLILESASTNQTSMYLCASSSGVWKTQYFGPGTRLLVL.

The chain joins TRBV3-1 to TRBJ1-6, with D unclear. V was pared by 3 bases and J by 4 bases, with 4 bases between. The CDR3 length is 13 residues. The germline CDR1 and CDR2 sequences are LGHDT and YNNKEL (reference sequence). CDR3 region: CASSHRYNSPLHF. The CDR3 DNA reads TGTGCCAGCAGCCATCGGTATAATTCACCCCTCCACTTT.

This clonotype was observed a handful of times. The CDR3 DNA is TGCGCCAGCAGCCCCTCGACTGGCCTTCTTTATAATGAGCAGTTCTTC. Amino acid sequence: CASSPSTGLLYNEQFF. The V and J genes are TRBV5-1 and TRBJ2-1; D is ambiguous. This CDR3 is built from 16 residues. Germline-derived CDR1 and CDR2 are SGHRS and YFSETQ. V lost 4 bases, J lost 7 bases, and 21 bases lay in between.

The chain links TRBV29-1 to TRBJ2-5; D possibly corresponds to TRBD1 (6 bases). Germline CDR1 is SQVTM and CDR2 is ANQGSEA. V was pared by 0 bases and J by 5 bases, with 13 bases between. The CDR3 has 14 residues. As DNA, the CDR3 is TGCAGCGTTGAAGATTTATCAGGGGACGAGACCCAGTACTTC. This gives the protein CSVEDLSGDETQYF.

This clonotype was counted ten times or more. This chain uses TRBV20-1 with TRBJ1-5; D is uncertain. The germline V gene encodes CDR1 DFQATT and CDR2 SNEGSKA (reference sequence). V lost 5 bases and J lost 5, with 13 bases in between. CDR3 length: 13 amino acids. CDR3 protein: CSAVVFGDQPQHF. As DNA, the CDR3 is TGCAGTGCTGTGGTTTTCGGAGATCAGCCCCAGCATTTT.

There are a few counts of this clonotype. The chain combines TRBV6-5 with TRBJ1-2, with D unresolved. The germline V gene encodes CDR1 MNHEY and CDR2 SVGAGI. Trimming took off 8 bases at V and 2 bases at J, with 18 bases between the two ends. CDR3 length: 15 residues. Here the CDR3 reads CASFRRNQRNYGYTF. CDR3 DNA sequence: TGTGCCAGCTTCAGACGGAATCAGAGAAACTATGGCTACACCTTC.

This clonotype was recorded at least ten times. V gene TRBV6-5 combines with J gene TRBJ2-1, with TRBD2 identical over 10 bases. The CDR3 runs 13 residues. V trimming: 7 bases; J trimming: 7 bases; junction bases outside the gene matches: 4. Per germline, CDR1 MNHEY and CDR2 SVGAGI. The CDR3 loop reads CASTSGGLNEQFF. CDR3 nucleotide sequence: TGTGCCAGCACTAGCGGGGGCCTAAATGAGCAGTTCTTC.

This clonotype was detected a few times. This CDR3 reads CASSQDRLTNEKLFF. DNA for the CDR3: TGTGCCAGCAGCCAAGATCGACTAACTAATGAAAAACTGTTTTTT. The rearrangement joins TRBV3-1 to TRBJ1-4; D unclear. V lost 0 bases to trimming and J lost 1 base, with 6 bases between them. The germline gives CDR1 LGHDT, CDR2 YNNKEL (reference sequence). The CDR3 covers 15 residues. The entire variable domain, with the rest obtained from reference TRBV3-1 and TRBJ1-4, is as follows: DTAVSQTPKYLVTQMGNDKSIKCEQNLGHDTMYWYKQDSKKFLKIMFSYNNKELIINETVPNRFSPKSPDKAHLNLHINSLELGDSAVYFCASSQDRLTNEKLFFGSGTQLSVL.

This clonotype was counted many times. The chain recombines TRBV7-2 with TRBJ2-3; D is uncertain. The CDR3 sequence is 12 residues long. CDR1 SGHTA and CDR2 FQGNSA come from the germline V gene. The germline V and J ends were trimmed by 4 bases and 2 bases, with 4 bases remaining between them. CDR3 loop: CASSSFTDTQYF. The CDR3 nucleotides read TGTGCCAGCAGCTCGTTCACAGATACGCAGTATTTT.

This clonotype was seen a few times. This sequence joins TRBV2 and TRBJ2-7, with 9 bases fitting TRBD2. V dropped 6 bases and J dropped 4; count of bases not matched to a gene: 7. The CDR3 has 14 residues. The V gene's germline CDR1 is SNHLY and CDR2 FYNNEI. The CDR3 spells CASSLAGQPYEQYF. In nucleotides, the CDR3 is TGTGCCAGCAGCCTAGCGGGGCAACCGTACGAGCAGTACTTC.

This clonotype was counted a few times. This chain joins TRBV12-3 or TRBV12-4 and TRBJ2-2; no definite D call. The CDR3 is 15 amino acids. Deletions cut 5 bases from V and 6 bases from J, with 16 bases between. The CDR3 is CASSAGTRTPGELFF. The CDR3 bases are TGTGCCAGCAGTGCCGGTACAAGAACACCCGGGGAGCTGTTTTTT.

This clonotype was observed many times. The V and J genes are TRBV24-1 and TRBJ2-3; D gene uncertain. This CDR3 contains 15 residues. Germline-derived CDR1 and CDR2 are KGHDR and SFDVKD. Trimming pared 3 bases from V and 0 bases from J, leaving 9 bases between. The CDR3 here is CATSDSTTSTDTQYF. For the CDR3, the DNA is TGTGCCACCAGTGATAGTACTACCAGCACAGATACGCAGTATTTT.

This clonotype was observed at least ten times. CDR3 sequence reads: CASSPDGNQPQHF. The CDR3 DNA is TGCGCCAGCAGCCCGGACGGGAATCAGCCCCAGCATTTT. The chain recombines TRBV5-1 with TRBJ1-5; D remains unclear. V was trimmed by 4 bases and J by 4 bases, leaving 9 bases between them. The CDR3 runs to 13 residues. The V gene's germline CDR1 is SGHRS and CDR2 YFSETQ.

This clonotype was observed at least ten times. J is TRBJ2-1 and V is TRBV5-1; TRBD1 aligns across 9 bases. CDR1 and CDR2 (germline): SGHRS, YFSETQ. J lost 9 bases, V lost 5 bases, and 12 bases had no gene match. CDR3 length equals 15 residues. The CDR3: CASSQGQGRGLEQFF. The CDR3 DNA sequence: TGCGCCAGCAGTCAGGGACAGGGAAGGGGGCTTGAGCAGTTCTTC.

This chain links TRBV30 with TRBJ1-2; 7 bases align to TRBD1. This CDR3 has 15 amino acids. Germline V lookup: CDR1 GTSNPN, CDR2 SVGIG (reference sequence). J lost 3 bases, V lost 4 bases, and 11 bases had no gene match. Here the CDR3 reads CAWTLAYTGDYGYTF. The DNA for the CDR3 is TGTGCCTGGACTCTCGCCTATACAGGGGACTATGGCTACACCTTC. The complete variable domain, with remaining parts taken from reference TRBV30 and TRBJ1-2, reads SQTIHQWPATLVQPVGSPLSLECTVEGTSNPNLYWYRQAAGRGLQLLFYSVGIGQISSEVPQNLSASRPQDRQFILSSKKLLLSDSGFYLCAWTLAYTGDYGYTFGSGTRLTVV.

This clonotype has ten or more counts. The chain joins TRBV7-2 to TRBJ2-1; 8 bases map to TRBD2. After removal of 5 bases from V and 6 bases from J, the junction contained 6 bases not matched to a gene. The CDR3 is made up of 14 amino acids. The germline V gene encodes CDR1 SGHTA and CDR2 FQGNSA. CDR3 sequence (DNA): TGTGCCAGCAGCATAACCGGGACTAGCAATGAGCAGTTCTTC. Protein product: CASSITGTSNEQFF.

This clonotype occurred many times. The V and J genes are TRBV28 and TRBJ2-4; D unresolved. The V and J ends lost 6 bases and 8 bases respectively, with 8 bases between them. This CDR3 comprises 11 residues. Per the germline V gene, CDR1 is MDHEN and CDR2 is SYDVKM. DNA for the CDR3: TGTGCCAGCAGCGACCGGGACATTCAGTACTTC. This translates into CASSDRDIQYF.

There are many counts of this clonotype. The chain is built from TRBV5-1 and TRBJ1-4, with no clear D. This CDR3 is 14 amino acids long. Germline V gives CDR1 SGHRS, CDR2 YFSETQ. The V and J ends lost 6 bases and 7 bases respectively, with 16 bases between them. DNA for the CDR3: TGCGCCAGCACCCGCGGAGGGCAAGGTGAAAAACTGTTTTTT. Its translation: CASTRGGQGEKLFF.

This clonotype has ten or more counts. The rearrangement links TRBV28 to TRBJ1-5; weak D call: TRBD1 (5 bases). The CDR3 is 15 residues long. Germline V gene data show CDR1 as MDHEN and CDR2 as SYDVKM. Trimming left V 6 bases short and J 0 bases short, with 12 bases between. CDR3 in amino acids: CASRVRDGSNQPQHF. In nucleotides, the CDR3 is TGTGCCAGCAGAGTCCGGGACGGTAGCAATCAGCCCCAGCATTTT.